A selection of T cell receptor beta chains follows, all from one sample in a study of beta chain features in type 1 diabetes. Measured with immunoSEQ multiplex PCR; TCRdb has only the in-frame clones, and not every one. Of hundreds of thousands of clones listed, 15% are singletons. Sample: naive CD4+ T cells from blood. The origin of the receptors is a young man in good health. CDR3s include the opening cysteine and the closing phenylalanine or tryptophan. The D gene is left open where the match is weak. Only some rows state a clone size, as once, few, many or a class for expanded clones.

abundance	d_gene	j_gene	v_gene	CDR3aa	CDR3nt
few	-	TRBJ2-7	TRBV5-4	CASSPRGGRVEQYF	TGTGCCAGCAGCCCACGAGGGGGGCGCGTCGAGCAGTACTTC
few	-	TRBJ1-3	TRBV19	CASSIPLSGNTIYF	TGTGCCAGTAGTATACCACTCTCTGGAAACACCATATATTTT
-	-	TRBJ1-2	TRBV14	CASSQATASGGYTF	TGTGCCAGCAGCCAAGCGACAGCCTCTGGTGGCTACACCTTC
-	-	TRBJ2-1	TRBV27	CASSPWRYNEQFF	TGTGCCAGTAGCCCTTGGCGGTACAATGAGCAGTTCTTC
few	-	TRBJ1-5	TRBV5-1	CASNFGQETLPQHF	TGCGCCAGCAATTTTGGACAAGAGACTCTGCCCCAGCATTTT
-	TRBD1	TRBJ2-2	TRBV6-5	CASSYRGLAGELFF	TGTGCCAGCAGTTACAGGGGGCTGGCCGGGGAGCTGTTTTTT
few	-	TRBJ2-4	TRBV7-9	CASSLEGSGKNIQYF	TGTGCCAGCAGCTTGGAAGGGTCGGGCAAAAACATTCAGTACTTC
-	-	TRBJ2-6	TRBV28	CASRDYPGGANVLTF	TGTGCCAGCAGGGACTACCCGGGAGGGGCCAACGTCCTGACTTTC
few	-	TRBJ2-6	TRBV14	CASSPHAGSISGANVLTF	TGTGCCAGCAGCCCCCATGCGGGATCTATCTCTGGGGCCAACGTCCTGACTTTC
few	-	TRBJ2-7	TRBV6-5	CATTRDVSYEQYF	TGTGCCACTACCCGGGACGTCTCCTACGAGCAGTACTTC
few	-	TRBJ2-7	TRBV6-6	CASSRGTAGSYEQYF	TGTGCCAGCAGCCGCGGGACAGCTGGCTCCTACGAGCAGTACTTC
-	TRBD2	TRBJ2-1	TRBV7-8	CASSLDVAGRLAGGEQFF	TGTGCCAGCAGCTTAGACGTCGCGGGGAGACTAGCGGGAGGTGAGCAGTTCTTC
-	-	TRBJ2-4	TRBV29-1	CSVRIAKNIQYF	TGCAGCGTTCGGATAGCCAAAAACATTCAGTACTTC
-	-	TRBJ2-2	TRBV28	CASSFIVTGSGELFF	TGTGCCAGCAGTTTCATCGTCACCGGGTCCGGGGAGCTGTTTTTT
few	-	TRBJ2-2	TRBV9	CASSVISNTGELFF	TGTGCCAGCAGCGTAATCTCCAACACCGGGGAGCTGTTTTTT
-	-	TRBJ1-5	TRBV7-9	CASSLVGRGNQPQHF	TGTGCCAGCAGCTTAGTGGGGCGGGGAAATCAGCCCCAGCATTTT
few	TRBD1	TRBJ2-5	TRBV5-1	CASSLPVGTEQETQYF	TGCGCCAGCAGCTTGCCTGTGGGGACAGAACAAGAGACCCAGTACTTC
few	TRBD2	TRBJ2-1	TRBV5-1	CASSVLTSGGSEQFF	TGCGCCAGCAGCGTATTAACTAGCGGGGGGAGTGAGCAGTTCTTC
-	-	TRBJ1-2	TRBV2	CASSFTGIKDGYTF	TGTGCCAGCAGTTTTACAGGGATCAAAGATGGCTACACCTTC
-	-	TRBJ1-2	TRBV27	CASSPGVTNYGYTF	TGTGCCAGCAGTCCCGGTGTAACTAACTATGGCTACACCTTC
-	-	TRBJ2-2	TRBV5-1	CASSFTGTHTGELFF	TGCGCCAGCAGCTTCACCGGGACTCACACCGGGGAGCTGTTTTTT
few	-	TRBJ2-4	TRBV18	CASSPDPKNIQYF	TGTGCCAGCTCACCTGACCCCAAAAACATTCAGTACTTC
few	-	TRBJ2-3	TRBV9	CASSGVGGYGTDTQYF	TGTGCCAGCAGCGGGGTCGGGGGATATGGCACAGATACGCAGTATTTT
few	-	TRBJ1-5	TRBV27	CASSHARHREVGNQPQHF	TGTGCCAGCAGCCACGCACGACACAGGGAGGTAGGAAATCAGCCCCAGCATTTT
-	TRBD2	TRBJ2-1	TRBV13	CASSSVAGPVGDEQFF	TGTGCCAGCAGCTCCGTAGCGGGGCCGGTCGGCGATGAGCAGTTCTTC
few	-	TRBJ2-4	TRBV4-3	CASSQDGGHKNIQYF	TGCGCCAGCAGCCAAGACGGGGGGCACAAAAACATTCAGTACTTC
few	TRBD2	TRBJ2-3	TRBV2	CASSAGLAGSTDTQYF	TGTGCCAGCAGTGCCGGACTAGCGGGGAGCACAGATACGCAGTATTTT
-	-	TRBJ1-1	TRBV19	CASSMGGNTEAFF	TGTGCCAGTAGTATGGGAGGGAACACTGAAGCTTTCTTT
-	-	TRBJ2-5	TRBV28	CASSFLPGQVEYQETQYF	TGTGCCAGCAGTTTCCTACCCGGCCAGGTCGAGTACCAAGAGACCCAGTACTTC
few	TRBD1	TRBJ1-5	TRBV10-3	CAISGTGGPNQPQHF	TGTGCCATCAGTGGCACAGGGGGCCCCAATCAGCCCCAGCATTTT
-	-	TRBJ1-1	TRBV7-2	CASSLAEGRIEAFF	TGTGCCAGCAGCTTAGCGGAGGGCAGAATTGAGGCTTTCTTT
-	-	TRBJ1-2	TRBV6-5	CASSYAAGNYGYTF	TGTGCCAGCAGTTACGCGGCAGGGAACTATGGCTACACCTTC
-	-	TRBJ1-4	TRBV28	CASSFRVGGRKLFF	TGTGCCAGCAGTTTTCGGGTCGGTGGGCGAAAACTGTTTTTT
-	-	TRBJ2-2	TRBV28	CASSHPGGNTGELFF	TGTGCCAGCAGCCACCCCGGGGGTAACACCGGGGAGCTGTTTTTT
few	-	TRBJ1-1	TRBV7-9	CASSLGQVNTEAFF	TGTGCCAGCAGCTTGGGCCAGGTGAACACTGAAGCTTTCTTT
-	-	TRBJ2-3	TRBV29-1	CSVCTTDTQYF	TGCAGCGTTTGCACCACAGATACGCAGTATTTT
few	TRBD1	TRBJ1-2	TRBV28	CVAVGTGANYGYTF	TGTGTCGCTGTCGGCACAGGGGCTAACTATGGCTACACCTTC
-	-	TRBJ1-5	TRBV7-2	CASSFGYNQPQHF	TGTGCCAGCAGCTTCGGTTATAATCAGCCCCAGCATTTT
-	TRBD2	TRBJ2-7	TRBV18	CASSPGLAMRYEQYF	TGTGCCAGCTCACCGGGACTAGCTATGCGCTACGAGCAGTACTTC
-	TRBD1	TRBJ1-1	TRBV30	CAYRQGPDTEAFF	TGTGCCTACAGACAGGGGCCGGACACTGAAGCTTTCTTT
few	-	TRBJ2-7	TRBV2	CASSETPRVGTLNF	TGTGCCAGCAGTGAAACCCCCAGGGTTGGGACGCTGAACTTC
-	-	TRBJ2-7	TRBV5-1	CASSLSGPDYEQYF	TGCGCCAGCAGCTTGTCGGGACCTGACTACGAGCAGTACTTC
few	-	TRBJ2-1	TRBV4-1	CASSQEIGARNEQFF	TGCGCCAGCAGCCAAGAAATAGGGGCACGGAATGAGCAGTTCTTC
few	TRBD2	TRBJ2-7	TRBV7-2	CASSLSGRGYEQYF	TGTGCCAGCAGCCTTAGCGGGAGAGGCTACGAGCAGTACTTC
few	TRBD2	TRBJ2-1	TRBV6-4	CASSRGGSGSSYNEQFF	TGTGCCAGCAGTCGTGGAGGAAGCGGGAGCTCCTACAATGAGCAGTTCTTC
few	-	TRBJ2-3	TRBV5-4	CASSSGPTAQNTQYF	TGTGCCAGCAGCTCGGGGCCCACCGCACAAAATACGCAGTATTTT
-	-	TRBJ2-7	TRBV9	CASSVDNTGPYEQYF	TGTGCCAGCAGCGTAGATAACACAGGGCCCTACGAGCAGTACTTC
many	TRBD2	TRBJ2-7	TRBV7-9	CASRLAPSYEQYF	TGTGCCAGCCGACTAGCCCCCTCCTACGAGCAGTACTTC
-	TRBD1	TRBJ2-2	TRBV7-2	CASSMAGTGDTGELFF	TGTGCCAGCAGTATGGCCGGGACAGGGGATACCGGGGAGCTGTTTTTT
few	-	TRBJ1-5	TRBV7-3	CASSFGQAHQPQHF	TGTGCCAGCAGCTTCGGGCAGGCCCATCAGCCCCAGCATTTT
-	-	TRBJ2-3	TRBV7-2	CASSFVGSDTQYF	TGTGCCAGCAGCTTCGTTGGATCAGATACGCAGTATTTT
few	-	TRBJ1-4	TRBV28	CASGMDGTNEKLFF	TGTGCCAGCGGGATGGACGGAACTAATGAAAAACTGTTTTTT
few	-	TRBJ2-7	TRBV11-2	CASSHPPYEQYF	TGTGCCAGCAGTCATCCCCCCTACGAGCAGTACTTC
-	-	TRBJ2-6	TRBV18	CASSPPSRANVLTF	TGTGCCAGCTCACCACCCTCGCGGGCCAACGTCCTGACTTTC
-	-	TRBJ1-1	TRBV10-3	CAISESSAKPEAFF	TGTGCCATCAGTGAGTCGTCGGCCAAACCTGAAGCTTTCTTT